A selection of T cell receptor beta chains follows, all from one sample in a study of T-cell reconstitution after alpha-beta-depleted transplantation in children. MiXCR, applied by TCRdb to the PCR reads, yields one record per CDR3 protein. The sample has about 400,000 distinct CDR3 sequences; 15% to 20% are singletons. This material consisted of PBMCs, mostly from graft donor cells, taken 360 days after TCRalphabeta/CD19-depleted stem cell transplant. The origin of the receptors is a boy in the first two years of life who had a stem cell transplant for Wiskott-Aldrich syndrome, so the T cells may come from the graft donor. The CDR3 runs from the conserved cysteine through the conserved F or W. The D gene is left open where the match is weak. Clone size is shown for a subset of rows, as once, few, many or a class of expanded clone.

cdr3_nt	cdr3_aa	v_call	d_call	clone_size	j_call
TGTGCCAGCACCCCCGGCAGGGACGAAAATGAGCAGTTCTTC	CASTPGRDENEQFF	TRBV12-3/TRBV12-4	-	few	TRBJ2-1
TGTGCCAGCAGAACTAGCGGGAGTATCTATGAGCAGTTCTTC	CASRTSGSIYEQFF	TRBV7-9	TRBD2	few	TRBJ2-1
TGTGCCAGCAGCCCCAGCACTCTCATATCCTACAATGAGCAGTTCTTC	CASSPSTLISYNEQFF	TRBV14	-	-	TRBJ2-1
TGCAGTGCTAGAGAACCACAGGGGGCAAGTTCACCCCTCCACTTT	CSAREPQGASSPLHF	TRBV20-1	TRBD1	-	TRBJ1-6
TGTGCCTGGAGTCCGGGCAGTCCGATTAGCAATCAGCCCCAGCATTTT	CAWSPGSPISNQPQHF	TRBV30	-	-	TRBJ1-5
TGTGCCAGCAGCTCCTGGACTAGCGGAAACAATGAGCAGTTCTTC	CASSSWTSGNNEQFF	TRBV7-2	TRBD2	-	TRBJ2-1
TGCAGTGCTAGAGAAGGGGACCTCTATAATTCACCCCTCCACTTT	CSAREGDLYNSPLHF	TRBV20-1	-	-	TRBJ1-6
TGTGCCAGCAGTCACCAGGTGAAGTGGGGCTACACCTTC	CASSHQVKWGYTF	TRBV28	-	few	TRBJ1-2
TGTGCCACCAGCAGAGTGACTAGCGCCTACAATGAGCAGTTCTTC	CATSRVTSAYNEQFF	TRBV15	TRBD2	many	TRBJ2-1
TGTGCCAGCACCCTCTCAGGCCAAGGGGCAACCTACAATGAGCAGTTCTTC	CASTLSGQGATYNEQFF	TRBV7-9	-	-	TRBJ2-1